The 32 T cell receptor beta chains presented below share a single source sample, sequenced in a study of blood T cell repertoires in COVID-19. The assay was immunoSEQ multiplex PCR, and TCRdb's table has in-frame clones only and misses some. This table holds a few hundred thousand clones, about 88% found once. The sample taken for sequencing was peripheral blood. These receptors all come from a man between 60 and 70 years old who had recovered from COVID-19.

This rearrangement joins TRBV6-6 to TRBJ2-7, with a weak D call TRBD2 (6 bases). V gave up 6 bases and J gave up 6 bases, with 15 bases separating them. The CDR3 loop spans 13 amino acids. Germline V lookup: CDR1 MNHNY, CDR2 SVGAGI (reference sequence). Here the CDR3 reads CASSVLFGSEQYF. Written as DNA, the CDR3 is TGTGCCAGCAGCGTCCTCTTCGGGAGCGAGCAGTACTTC.

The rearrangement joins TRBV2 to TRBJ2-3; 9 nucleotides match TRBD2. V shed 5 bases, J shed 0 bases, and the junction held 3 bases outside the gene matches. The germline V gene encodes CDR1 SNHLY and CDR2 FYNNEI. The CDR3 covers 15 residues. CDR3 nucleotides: TGTGCCAGCAGTAAAACTAGCGGGAGCACAGATACGCAGTATTTT. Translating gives CASSKTSGSTDTQYF.

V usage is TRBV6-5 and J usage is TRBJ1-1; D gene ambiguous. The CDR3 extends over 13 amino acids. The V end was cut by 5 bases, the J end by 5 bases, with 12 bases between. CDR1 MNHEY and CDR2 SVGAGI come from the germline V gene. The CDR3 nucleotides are TGTGCCAGCAGTCCGACGGTCAGGACTGAAGCTTTCTTT. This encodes CASSPTVRTEAFF.

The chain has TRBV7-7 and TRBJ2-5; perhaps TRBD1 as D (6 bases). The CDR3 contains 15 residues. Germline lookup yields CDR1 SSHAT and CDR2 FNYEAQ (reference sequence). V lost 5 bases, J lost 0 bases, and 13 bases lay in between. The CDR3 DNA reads TGTGCCAGCAGCCGTTCAGGGGTTTACCAAGAGACCCAGTACTTC. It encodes CASSRSGVYQETQYF.

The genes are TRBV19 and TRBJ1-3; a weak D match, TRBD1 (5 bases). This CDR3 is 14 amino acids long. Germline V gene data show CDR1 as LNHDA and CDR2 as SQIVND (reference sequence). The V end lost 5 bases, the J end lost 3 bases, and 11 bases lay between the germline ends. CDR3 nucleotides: TGTGCCAGTAGTCCCGGGACTTTTGGAAACACCATATATTTT. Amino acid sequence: CASSPGTFGNTIYF. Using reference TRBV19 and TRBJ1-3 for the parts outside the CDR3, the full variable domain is DGGITQSPKYLFRKEGQNVTLSCEQNLNHDAMYWYRQDPGQGLRLIYYSQIVNDFQKGDIAEGYSVSREKKESFPLTVTSAQKNPTAFYLCASSPGTFGNTIYFGEGSWLTVV.

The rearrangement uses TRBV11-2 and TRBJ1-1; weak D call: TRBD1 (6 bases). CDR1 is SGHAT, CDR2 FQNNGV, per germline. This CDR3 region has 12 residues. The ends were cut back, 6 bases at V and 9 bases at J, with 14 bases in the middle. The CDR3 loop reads CASRRTDQQAFF. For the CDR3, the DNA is TGTGCCAGCAGACGGACAGATCAGCAAGCTTTCTTT.

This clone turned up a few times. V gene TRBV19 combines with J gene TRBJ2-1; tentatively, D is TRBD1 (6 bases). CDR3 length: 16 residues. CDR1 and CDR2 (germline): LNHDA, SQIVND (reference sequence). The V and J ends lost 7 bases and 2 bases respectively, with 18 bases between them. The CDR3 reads CASTKSRNRAYNEQFF. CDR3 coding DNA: TGTGCCAGTACTAAATCCCGTAACAGGGCCTACAATGAGCAGTTCTTC.

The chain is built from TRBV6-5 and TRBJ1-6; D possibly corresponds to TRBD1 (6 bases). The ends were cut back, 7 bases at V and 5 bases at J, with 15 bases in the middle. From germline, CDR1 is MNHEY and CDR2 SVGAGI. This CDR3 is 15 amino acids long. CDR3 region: CASTLGGANNSPLHF. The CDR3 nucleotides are TGTGCCAGCACCCTCGGGGGGGCCAATAATTCACCCCTCCACTTT.

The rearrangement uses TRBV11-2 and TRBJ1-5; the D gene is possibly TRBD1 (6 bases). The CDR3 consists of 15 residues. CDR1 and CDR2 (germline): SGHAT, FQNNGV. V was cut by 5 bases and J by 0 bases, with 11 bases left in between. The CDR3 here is CASSQGTLSNQPQHF. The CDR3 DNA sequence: TGTGCCAGCAGCCAGGGGACACTTAGCAATCAGCCCCAGCATTTT.

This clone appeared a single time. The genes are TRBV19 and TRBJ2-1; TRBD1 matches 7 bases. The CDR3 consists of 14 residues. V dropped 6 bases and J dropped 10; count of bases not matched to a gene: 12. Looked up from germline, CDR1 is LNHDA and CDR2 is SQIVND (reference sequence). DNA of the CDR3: TGTGCCAGTAGATCGCGACAGGGATTCGAGGAGCAGTTCTTC. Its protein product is CASRSRQGFEEQFF.

Here the CDR3 reads CASSQPGDEQYF. The CDR3 nucleotides are TGTGCCAGCAGCCAGCCGGGGGACGAGCAGTACTTC. The chain uses TRBV3-1 (or the pseudogene TRBV3-2) and TRBJ2-7, with D possibly being TRBD2 (6 bases). Trimming cost V 3 bases and J 5 bases, with 8 bases left between them. The germline CDR1 and CDR2 sequences are LGHDT and YNNKEL (reference sequence). The CDR3 loop spans 12 amino acids.

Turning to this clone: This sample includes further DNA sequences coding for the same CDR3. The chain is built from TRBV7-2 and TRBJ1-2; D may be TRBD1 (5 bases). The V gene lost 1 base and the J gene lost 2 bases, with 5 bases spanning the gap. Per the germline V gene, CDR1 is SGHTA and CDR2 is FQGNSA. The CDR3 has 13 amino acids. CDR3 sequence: CASSLGQNYGYTF. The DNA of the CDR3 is TGTGCCAGCAGCTTAGGACAGAACTATGGCTACACCTTC.

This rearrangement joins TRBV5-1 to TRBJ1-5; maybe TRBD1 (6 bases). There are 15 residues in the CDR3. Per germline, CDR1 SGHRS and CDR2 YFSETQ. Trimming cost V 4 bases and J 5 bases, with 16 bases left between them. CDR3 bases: TGCGCCAGCAGCGAGGGGGACAAACCGTATCAGCCCCAGCATTTT. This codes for CASSEGDKPYQPQHF.

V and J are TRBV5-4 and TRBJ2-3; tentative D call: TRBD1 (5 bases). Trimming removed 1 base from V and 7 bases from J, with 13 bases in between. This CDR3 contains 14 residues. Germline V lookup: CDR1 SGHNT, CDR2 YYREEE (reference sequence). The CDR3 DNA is TGTGCCAGCAGCTTGCAGCCCCGACAGCATACGCAGTATTTT. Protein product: CASSLQPRQHTQYF. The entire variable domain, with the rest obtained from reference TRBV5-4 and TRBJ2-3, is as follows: ETGVTQSPTHLIKTRGQQVTLRCSSQSGHNTVSWYQQALGQGPQFIFQYYREEENGRGNFPPRFSGLQFPNYSSELNVNALELDDSALYLCASSLQPRQHTQYFGPGTRLTVL.

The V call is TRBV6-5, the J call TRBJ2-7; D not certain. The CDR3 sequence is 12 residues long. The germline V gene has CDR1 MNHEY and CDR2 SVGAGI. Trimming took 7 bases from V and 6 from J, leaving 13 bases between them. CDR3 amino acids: CASNDRTGEQYF. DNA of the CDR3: TGTGCCAGCAACGACCGAACGGGCGAGCAGTACTTC.

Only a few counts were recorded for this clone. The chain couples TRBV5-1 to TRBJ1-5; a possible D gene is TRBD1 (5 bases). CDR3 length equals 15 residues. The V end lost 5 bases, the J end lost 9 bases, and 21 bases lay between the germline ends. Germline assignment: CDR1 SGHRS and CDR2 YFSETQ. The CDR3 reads CASRTLDSTSSPQHF. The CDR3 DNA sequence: TGCGCCAGCAGGACCCTCGACAGTACGAGCTCGCCCCAGCATTTT.

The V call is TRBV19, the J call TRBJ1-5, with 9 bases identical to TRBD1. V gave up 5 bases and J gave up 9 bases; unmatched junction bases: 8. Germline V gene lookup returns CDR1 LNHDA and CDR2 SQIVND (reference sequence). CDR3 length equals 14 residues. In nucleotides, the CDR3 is TGTGCCAGTAGTGTACAGGGGGCCACCGGGCCCCAGCATTTT. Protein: CASSVQGATGPQHF.

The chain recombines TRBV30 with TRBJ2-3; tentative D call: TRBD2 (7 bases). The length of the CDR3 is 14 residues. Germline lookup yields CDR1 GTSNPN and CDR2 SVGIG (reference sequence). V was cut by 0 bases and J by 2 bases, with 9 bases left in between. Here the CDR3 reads CAWSVGGDTDTQYF. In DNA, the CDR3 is TGTGCCTGGAGTGTAGGGGGGGACACAGATACGCAGTATTTT.

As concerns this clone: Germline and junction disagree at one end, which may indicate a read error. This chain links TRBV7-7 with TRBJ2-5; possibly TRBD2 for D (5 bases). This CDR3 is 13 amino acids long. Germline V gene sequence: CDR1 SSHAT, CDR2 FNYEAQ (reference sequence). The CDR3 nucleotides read TGTGCTAGCAGCCACGGGGACCAAGAGACCCAGTACTTC. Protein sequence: CASSHGDQETQYF.

The CDR3 spells CASSRNRGRDEQYF. CDR3 nucleotides: TGTGCCAGCAGCCGAAACAGGGGACGGGACGAGCAGTACTTC. The chain has TRBV7-9 and TRBJ2-7; 7 nucleotides line up with TRBD1. This CDR3 comprises 14 residues. Trimming removed 5 bases from V and 5 bases from J; junction bases left unmatched: 9. Looked up from germline, CDR1 is SEHNR and CDR2 is FQNEAQ (reference sequence).

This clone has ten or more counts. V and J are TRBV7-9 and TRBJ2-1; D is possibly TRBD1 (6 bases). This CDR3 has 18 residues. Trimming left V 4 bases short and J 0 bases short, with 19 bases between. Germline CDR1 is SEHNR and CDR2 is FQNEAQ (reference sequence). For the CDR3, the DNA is TGTGCCAGCAGCTGGTCAGGGGATCGACGGGGCTCCTACAATGAGCAGTTCTTC. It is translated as CASSWSGDRRGSYNEQFF.

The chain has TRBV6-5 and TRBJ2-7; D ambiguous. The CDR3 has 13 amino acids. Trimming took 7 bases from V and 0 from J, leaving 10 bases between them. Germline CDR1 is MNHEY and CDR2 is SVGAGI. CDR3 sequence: CASTSTVSYEQYF. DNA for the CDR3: TGTGCCAGCACCTCCACGGTCTCCTACGAGCAGTACTTC.

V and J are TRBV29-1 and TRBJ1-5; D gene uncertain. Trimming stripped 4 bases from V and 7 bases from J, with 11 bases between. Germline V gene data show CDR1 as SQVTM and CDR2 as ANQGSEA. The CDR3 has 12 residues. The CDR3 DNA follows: TGCAGCGTTGGGGGAGGGAGGCAGCCCCAGCATTTT. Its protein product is CSVGGGRQPQHF.

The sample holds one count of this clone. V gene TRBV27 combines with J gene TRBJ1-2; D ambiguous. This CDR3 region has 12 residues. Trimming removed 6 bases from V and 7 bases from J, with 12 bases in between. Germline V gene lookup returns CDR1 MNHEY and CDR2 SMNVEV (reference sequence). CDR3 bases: TGTGCCAGCAGGCCTTCAGGTTCTGGCTACACCTTC. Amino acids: CASRPSGSGYTF.

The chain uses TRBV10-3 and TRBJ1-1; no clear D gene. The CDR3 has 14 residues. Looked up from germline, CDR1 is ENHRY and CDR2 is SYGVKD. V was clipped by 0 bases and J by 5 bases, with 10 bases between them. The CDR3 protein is CAISESEGRTEAFF. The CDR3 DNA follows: TGTGCCATCAGTGAGTCGGAGGGAAGAACTGAAGCTTTCTTT.

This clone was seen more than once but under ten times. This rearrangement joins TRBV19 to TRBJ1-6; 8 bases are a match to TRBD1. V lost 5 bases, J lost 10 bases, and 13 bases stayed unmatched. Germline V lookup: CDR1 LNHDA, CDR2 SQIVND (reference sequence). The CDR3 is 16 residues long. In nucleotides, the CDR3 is TGTGCCAGTAGTCCCCAGGGGGCGTTTACACAATCACCCCTCCACTTT. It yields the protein CASSPQGAFTQSPLHF.

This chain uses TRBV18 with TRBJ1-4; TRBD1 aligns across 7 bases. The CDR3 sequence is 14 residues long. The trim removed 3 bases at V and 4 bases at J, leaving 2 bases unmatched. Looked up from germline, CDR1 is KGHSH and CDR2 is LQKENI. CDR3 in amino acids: CASSPGTVNEKLFF. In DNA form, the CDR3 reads TGTGCCAGCTCACCTGGGACAGTTAATGAAAAACTGTTTTTT.

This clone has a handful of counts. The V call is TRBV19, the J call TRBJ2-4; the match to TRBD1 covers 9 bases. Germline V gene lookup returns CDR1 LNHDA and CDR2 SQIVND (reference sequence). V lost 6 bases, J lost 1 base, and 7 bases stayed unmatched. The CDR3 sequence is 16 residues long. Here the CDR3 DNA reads TGTGCCAGTAGAGAACAGGGGGCAGGGGCCAAAAACATTCAGTACTTC. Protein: CASREQGAGAKNIQYF.

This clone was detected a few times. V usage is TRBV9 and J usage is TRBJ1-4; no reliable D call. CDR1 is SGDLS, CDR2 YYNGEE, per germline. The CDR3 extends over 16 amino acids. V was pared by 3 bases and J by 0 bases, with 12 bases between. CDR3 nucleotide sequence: TGTGCCAGCAGCGCCCTTAGTACCGCAACTAATGAAAAACTGTTTTTT. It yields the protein CASSALSTATNEKLFF.

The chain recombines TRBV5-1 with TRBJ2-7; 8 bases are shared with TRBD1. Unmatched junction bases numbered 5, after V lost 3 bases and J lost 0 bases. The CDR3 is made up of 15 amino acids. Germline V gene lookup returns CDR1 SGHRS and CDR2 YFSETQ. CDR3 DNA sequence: TGCGCCAGCAGCTGGCGGACAGGGAGCTCCTACGAGCAGTACTTC. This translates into CASSWRTGSSYEQYF. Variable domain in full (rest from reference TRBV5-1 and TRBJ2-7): KAGVTQTPRYLIKTRGQQVTLSCSPISGHRSVSWYQQTPGQGLQFLFEYFSETQRNKGNFPGRFSGRQFSNSRSEMNVSTLELGDSALYLCASSWRTGSSYEQYFGPGTRLTVT.

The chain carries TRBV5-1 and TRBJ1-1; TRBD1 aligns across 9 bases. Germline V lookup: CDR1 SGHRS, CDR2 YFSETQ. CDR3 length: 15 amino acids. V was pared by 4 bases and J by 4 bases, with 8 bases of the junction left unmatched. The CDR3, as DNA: TGCGCCAGCAGCATTTCCGGGACAGGGTTCACTGAAGCTTTCTTT. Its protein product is CASSISGTGFTEAFF.

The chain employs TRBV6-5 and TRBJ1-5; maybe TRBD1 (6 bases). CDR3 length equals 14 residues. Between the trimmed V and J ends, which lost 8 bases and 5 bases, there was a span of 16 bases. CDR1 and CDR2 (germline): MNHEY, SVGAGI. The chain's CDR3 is CASSLTGPYQPQHF. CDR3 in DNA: TGTGCCAGCTCCCTGACAGGCCCTTATCAGCCCCAGCATTTT.